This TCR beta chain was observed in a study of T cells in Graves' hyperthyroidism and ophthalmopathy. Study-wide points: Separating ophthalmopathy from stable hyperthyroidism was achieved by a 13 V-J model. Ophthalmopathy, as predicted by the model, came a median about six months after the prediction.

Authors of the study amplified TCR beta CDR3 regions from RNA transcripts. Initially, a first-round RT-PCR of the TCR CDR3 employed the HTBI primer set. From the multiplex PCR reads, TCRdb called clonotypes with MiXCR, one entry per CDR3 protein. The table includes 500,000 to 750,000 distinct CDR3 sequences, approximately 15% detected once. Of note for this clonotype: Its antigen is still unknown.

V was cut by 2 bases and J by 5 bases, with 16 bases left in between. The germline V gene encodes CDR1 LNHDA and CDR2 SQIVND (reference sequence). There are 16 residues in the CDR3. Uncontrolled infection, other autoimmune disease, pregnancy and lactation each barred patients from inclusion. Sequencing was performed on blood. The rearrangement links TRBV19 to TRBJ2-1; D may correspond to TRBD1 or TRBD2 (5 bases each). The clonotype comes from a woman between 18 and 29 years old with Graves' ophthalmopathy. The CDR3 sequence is CASSIRAPWGHNEQFF. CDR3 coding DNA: TGTGCCAGTAGTATAAGGGCCCCATGGGGACACAATGAGCAGTTCTTC.